The sequence of this TCR beta chain was determined in a study of CD8+ T cells in alopecia areata. Study-level background: Spontaneously alopecic C3H/HeJ graft donors, about 6-12 months old, gave skin to approximately 7-10-week-old female C3H/HeJ mice. Broader study findings: Higher clonality than in normal scalp was seen in lesional scalp, especially alopecia totalis/universalis. Sequences from scalp samples also cover resident alphabeta T cells of normal skin.

Cutaneous lymph nodes were pooled and cells sorted by CD4, CD8alpha, NKG2D, NKG2ACE and more. Extracted from the samples, RNA was reverse transcribed into cDNA to serve as the sequencing template. Method: immunoSEQ multiplex PCR; TCRdb's copy keeps in-frame clones and lacks some. The sample holds roughly 260,000 clones, and no clone turns up only once. V lost 2 bases, J lost 2 bases, and 1 base stayed unmatched. Germline values: CDR1 FNHDT, CDR2 SITEND (reference sequence). This CDR3 has 14 residues. This clone has just a few counts. As yet, its antigen is unknown. Germline and genes: mouse. From the germline J gene comes the end of the CDR3, since the read stops 4 residues before it. The same CDR3 can be traced to other DNA sequences in this sample.

Material for sequencing was CD4+ T cells sorted from a lymph node. V usage is TRBV19 and J usage is TRBJ2-3; 8 bases align to TRBD1. The receptor was derived from a C3H/HeJ mouse with alopecia areata. This strain has MHC haplotype H2-k. The CDR3 protein is CASSIRGLAETLYF. CDR3 bases read: TGTGCCAGCAGTATCAGGGGGCTTGCAGAA.